These T cell receptor beta chains were read from a single sample in a study of blood T cell repertoires in COVID-19. Some clones are missing from TCRdb's copy, which holds only in-frame ones; the method was immunoSEQ multiplex PCR. This sample yields roughly 360,000 clones, of which around four fifths are seen a single time; 5.1% belongs to the top ten. The sample was PBMCs or T cells enriched from blood (not recorded which). The receptor set was obtained from a woman in her fifties or sixties who had recovered from COVID-19. CDR3s include the opening cysteine and the closing phenylalanine or tryptophan. Each record gives: V gene, clone size, D gene, J gene, CDR3 DNA, CDR3 protein. D genes are given only for firm matches. Where a row states a size, it is once, few, many or the class of an expanded clone; other rows omit it.

v_call: TRBV6-4; clone_size: .; d_call: .; j_call: TRBJ1-5; cdr3_nt: TGTGCCAGCAGACACCACAGGGAACCGAGCAATCAGCCCCAGCATTTT; cdr3_aa: CASRHHREPSNQPQHF
v_call: TRBV5-6; clone_size: .; d_call: .; j_call: TRBJ1-2; cdr3_nt: TGTGCCAGCAGCTTGGCGGCCAGGGCTTCTAACTATGGCTACACCTTC; cdr3_aa: CASSLAARASNYGYTF
v_call: TRBV5-6; clone_size: .; d_call: TRBD2; j_call: TRBJ2-7; cdr3_nt: TGTGCCAGCAGCCAAGCGACTAGCGCGACCTACGAGCAGTACTTC; cdr3_aa: CASSQATSATYEQYF
v_call: TRBV30; clone_size: .; d_call: .; j_call: TRBJ1-1; cdr3_nt: TGTGCCTGGAGTGTGGGGCAGTTAGGAACTGAAGCTTTCTTT; cdr3_aa: CAWSVGQLGTEAFF
v_call: TRBV9; clone_size: .; d_call: .; j_call: TRBJ2-7; cdr3_nt: TGTGCCAGCAGCCCTCAGGGAACGGGCTACGAGCAGTACTTC; cdr3_aa: CASSPQGTGYEQYF
v_call: TRBV4-2; clone_size: few; d_call: TRBD1; j_call: TRBJ1-2; cdr3_nt: TGTGCCAGCAGCCAAGTATGGTTATTGCGGACAGGGGGAGTGGGAAACTATGGCTACACCTTC; cdr3_aa: CASSQVWLLRTGGVGNYGYTF
v_call: TRBV12-3/TRBV12-4; clone_size: .; d_call: TRBD1; j_call: TRBJ2-7; cdr3_nt: TGTGCCAGCAGGCAAACAGGGGATCCCGAGCAGTACTTC; cdr3_aa: CASRQTGDPEQYF
v_call: TRBV6-2/TRBV6-3; clone_size: .; d_call: TRBD2; j_call: TRBJ2-7; cdr3_nt: TGTGCCAGCAGCCAGGGACTAGTTTCTCAAAAGATCTACGAGCAGTACTTC; cdr3_aa: CASSQGLVSQKIYEQYF
v_call: TRBV5-1; clone_size: .; d_call: .; j_call: TRBJ2-1; cdr3_nt: TGCGCCAGCAGCCCAAGCCGGGGACTGTCGGGCCATGAGCAGTTCTTC; cdr3_aa: CASSPSRGLSGHEQFF
v_call: TRBV29-1; clone_size: .; d_call: .; j_call: TRBJ2-3; cdr3_nt: TGCAGCGTTGTCGGGTTTACAGATACGCAGTATTTT; cdr3_aa: CSVVGFTDTQYF
v_call: TRBV4-2; clone_size: .; d_call: TRBD1; j_call: TRBJ1-2; cdr3_nt: TGTGCCAGCAGCCAAGAACAGGGGGCCGGCTATGGCTACACCTTC; cdr3_aa: CASSQEQGAGYGYTF
v_call: TRBV4-1; clone_size: few; d_call: TRBD2; j_call: TRBJ2-3; cdr3_nt: TGCGCCAGCAGCCAAGTGTGGACTAGCGGGGGGGCCTCAGATACGCAGTATTTT; cdr3_aa: CASSQVWTSGGASDTQYF
v_call: TRBV15; clone_size: .; d_call: .; j_call: TRBJ1-2; cdr3_nt: TGTGCCACCAGCAGGTCCATCGGGGCCTCTGGACAGTCTAACTATGGCTACACCTTC; cdr3_aa: CATSRSIGASGQSNYGYTF
v_call: TRBV29-1; clone_size: many; d_call: TRBD2; j_call: TRBJ2-1; cdr3_nt: TGCAGCGCGAACCAACCGGGACTAGCGGGTCCGAGCTCCTACAATGAGCAGTTCTTC; cdr3_aa: CSANQPGLAGPSSYNEQFF
v_call: TRBV15; clone_size: .; d_call: .; j_call: TRBJ2-1; cdr3_nt: TGTGCCACCAGCGGGAGGAGGGAGATCTACAATGAGCAGTTCTTC; cdr3_aa: CATSGRREIYNEQFF
v_call: TRBV6-1; clone_size: .; d_call: .; j_call: TRBJ2-4; cdr3_nt: TGTGCCAGCAGTGACAGATTAGCCAAAAACATTCAGTACTTC; cdr3_aa: CASSDRLAKNIQYF
v_call: TRBV7-7; clone_size: .; d_call: .; j_call: TRBJ2-1; cdr3_nt: TGTGCTAGCAGCCGGGGAGGAACCTCGTTGGGCAATGAGCAGTTCTTC; cdr3_aa: CASSRGGTSLGNEQFF
v_call: TRBV19; clone_size: .; d_call: .; j_call: TRBJ1-1; cdr3_nt: TGTGCCAGTAGTATCGGACAGCTCGGGGCTGAAGCTTTCTTT; cdr3_aa: CASSIGQLGAEAFF
v_call: TRBV11-2; clone_size: many; d_call: .; j_call: TRBJ2-7; cdr3_nt: TGTGCCAGCAGCTTAGGGGTGAGGGCCACCTACGAGCAGTACTTC; cdr3_aa: CASSLGVRATYEQYF
v_call: TRBV7-3; clone_size: .; d_call: .; j_call: TRBJ1-1; cdr3_nt: TGTGCCAGCAGCTACACAGGGTCGGGCACTGAAGCTTTCTTT; cdr3_aa: CASSYTGSGTEAFF
v_call: TRBV5-1; clone_size: .; d_call: .; j_call: TRBJ2-5; cdr3_nt: TGCGCCAGCTACTGGGAGCAAGAGACCCAGTACTTC; cdr3_aa: CASYWEQETQYF
v_call: TRBV2; clone_size: .; d_call: TRBD1; j_call: TRBJ1-6; cdr3_nt: TGTGCCAGCACCCCGGGACAGGGGTATAATTCACCCCTCCACTTT; cdr3_aa: CASTPGQGYNSPLHF
v_call: TRBV7-3; clone_size: .; d_call: .; j_call: TRBJ2-3; cdr3_nt: TGTGCCAGCAGCCTAACCCCACTTACAGATACGCAGTATTTT; cdr3_aa: CASSLTPLTDTQYF
v_call: TRBV10-3; clone_size: .; d_call: TRBD2; j_call: TRBJ2-5; cdr3_nt: TGTGCCATCAGTGGGCGACCGGGACTAGCAGGGGAGACCCAGTACTTC; cdr3_aa: CAISGRPGLAGETQYF
v_call: TRBV29-1; clone_size: .; d_call: .; j_call: TRBJ2-3; cdr3_nt: TGCAGCGTTGAAGTTTCCGGAGTTTACACGCAGTATTTT; cdr3_aa: CSVEVSGVYTQYF
v_call: TRBV2; clone_size: .; d_call: TRBD1; j_call: TRBJ2-1; cdr3_nt: TGTGCCAGCAGTCCTAGCGGACAGGGGGCCAATGAGCAGTTCTTC; cdr3_aa: CASSPSGQGANEQFF